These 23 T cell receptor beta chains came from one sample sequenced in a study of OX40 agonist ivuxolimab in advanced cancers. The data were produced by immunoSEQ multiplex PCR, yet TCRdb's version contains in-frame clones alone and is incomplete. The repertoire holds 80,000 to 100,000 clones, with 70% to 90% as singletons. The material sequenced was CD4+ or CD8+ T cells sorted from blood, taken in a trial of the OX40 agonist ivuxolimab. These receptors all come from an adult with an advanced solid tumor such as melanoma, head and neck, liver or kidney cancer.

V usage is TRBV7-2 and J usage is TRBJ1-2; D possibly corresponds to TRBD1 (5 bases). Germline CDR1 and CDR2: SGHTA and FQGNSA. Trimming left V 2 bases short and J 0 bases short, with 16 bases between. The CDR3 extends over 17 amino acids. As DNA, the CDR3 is TGTGCCAGCAGCTTATTCGGGCAGGGAAACACTAACTATGGCTACACCTTC. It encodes CASSLFGQGNTNYGYTF.

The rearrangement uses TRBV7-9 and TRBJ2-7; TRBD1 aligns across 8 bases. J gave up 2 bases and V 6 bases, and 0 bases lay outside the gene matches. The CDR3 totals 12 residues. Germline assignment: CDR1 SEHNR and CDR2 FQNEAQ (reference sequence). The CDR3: CASRDRAYEQYF. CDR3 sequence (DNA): TGTGCCAGCAGGGACAGGGCCTACGAGCAGTACTTC.

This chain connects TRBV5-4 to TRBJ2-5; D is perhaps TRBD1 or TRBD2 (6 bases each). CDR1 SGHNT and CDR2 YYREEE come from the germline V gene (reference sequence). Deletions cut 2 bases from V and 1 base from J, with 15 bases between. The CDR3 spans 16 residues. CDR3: CASSFDIGGPQETQYF. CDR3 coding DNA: TGTGCCAGCAGCTTTGACATTGGGGGGCCCCAAGAGACCCAGTACTTC.

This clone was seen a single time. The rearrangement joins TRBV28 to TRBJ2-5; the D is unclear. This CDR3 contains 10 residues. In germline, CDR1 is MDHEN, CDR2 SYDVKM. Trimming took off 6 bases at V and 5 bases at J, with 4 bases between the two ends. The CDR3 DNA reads TGTGCCAGCAGGGGGGAGACCCAGTACTTC. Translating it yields CASRGETQYF.

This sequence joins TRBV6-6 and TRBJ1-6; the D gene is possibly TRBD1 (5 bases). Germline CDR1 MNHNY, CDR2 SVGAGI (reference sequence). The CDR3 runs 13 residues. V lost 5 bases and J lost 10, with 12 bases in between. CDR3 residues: CASSNRLGSPLHF. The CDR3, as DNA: TGTGCCAGCAGTAACAGGTTAGGGTCACCCCTCCACTTT.

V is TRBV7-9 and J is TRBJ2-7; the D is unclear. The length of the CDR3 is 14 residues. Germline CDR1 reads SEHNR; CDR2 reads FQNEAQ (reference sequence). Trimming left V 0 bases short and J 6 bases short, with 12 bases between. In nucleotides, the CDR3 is TGTGCCAGCAGCTTAGCACCCTACCACGGCGAGCAGTACTTC. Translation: CASSLAPYHGEQYF.

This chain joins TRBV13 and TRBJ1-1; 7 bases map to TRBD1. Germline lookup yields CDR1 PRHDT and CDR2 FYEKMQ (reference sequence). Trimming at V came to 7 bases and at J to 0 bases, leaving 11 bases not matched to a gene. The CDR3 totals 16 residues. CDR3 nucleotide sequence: TGTGCCAGCATCGGCCAGGGGGGTTACATGAACACTGAAGCTTTCTTT. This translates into CASIGQGGYMNTEAFF.

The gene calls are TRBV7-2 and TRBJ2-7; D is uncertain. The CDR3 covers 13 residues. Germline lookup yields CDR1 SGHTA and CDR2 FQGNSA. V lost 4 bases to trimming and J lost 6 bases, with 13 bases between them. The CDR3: CASSSVHGPEQYF. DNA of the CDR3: TGTGCCAGCAGCTCCGTCCACGGTCCCGAGCAGTACTTC.

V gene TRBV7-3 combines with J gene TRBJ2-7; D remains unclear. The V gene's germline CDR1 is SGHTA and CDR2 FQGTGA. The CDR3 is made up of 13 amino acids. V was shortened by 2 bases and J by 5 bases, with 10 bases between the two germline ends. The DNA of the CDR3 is TGTGCCAGCAGCTTAGTGGCAGCCCACGAGCAGTACTTC. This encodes CASSLVAAHEQYF.

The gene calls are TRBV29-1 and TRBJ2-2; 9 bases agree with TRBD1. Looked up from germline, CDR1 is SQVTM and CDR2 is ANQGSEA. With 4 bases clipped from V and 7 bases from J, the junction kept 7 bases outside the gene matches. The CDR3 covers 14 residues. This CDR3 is CSVGVQGAGGELFF. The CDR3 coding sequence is TGCAGCGTTGGGGTACAGGGGGCGGGCGGGGAGCTGTTTTTT.

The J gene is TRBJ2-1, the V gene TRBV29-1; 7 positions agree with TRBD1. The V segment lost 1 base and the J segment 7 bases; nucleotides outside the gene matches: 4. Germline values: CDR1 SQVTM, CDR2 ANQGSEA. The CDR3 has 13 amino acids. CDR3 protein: CSVEVQGRNEQFF. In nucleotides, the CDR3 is TGCAGCGTTGAAGTACAGGGGAGAAATGAGCAGTTCTTC.

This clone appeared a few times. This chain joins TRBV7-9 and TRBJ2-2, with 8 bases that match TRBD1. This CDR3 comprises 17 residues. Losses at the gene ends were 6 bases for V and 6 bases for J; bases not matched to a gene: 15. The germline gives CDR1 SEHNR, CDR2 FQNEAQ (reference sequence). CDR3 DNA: TGTGCCAGCAGAAAGCCGGGGCGGCAGGGGGCCTCCGGGGAGCTGTTTTTT. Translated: CASRKPGRQGASGELFF.

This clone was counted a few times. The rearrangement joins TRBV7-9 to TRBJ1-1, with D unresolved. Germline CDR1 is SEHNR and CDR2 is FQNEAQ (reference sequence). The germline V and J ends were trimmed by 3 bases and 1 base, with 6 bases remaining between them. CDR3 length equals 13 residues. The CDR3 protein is CASSLFENTEAFF. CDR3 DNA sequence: TGTGCCAGCAGCTTGTTTGAGAACACTGAAGCTTTCTTT.

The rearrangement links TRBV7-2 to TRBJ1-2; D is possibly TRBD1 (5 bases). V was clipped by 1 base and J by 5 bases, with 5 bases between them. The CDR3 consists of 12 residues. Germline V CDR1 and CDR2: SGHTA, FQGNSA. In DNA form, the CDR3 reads TGTGCCAGCAGCTTAGGACAGTATGGCTACACCTTC. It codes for CASSLGQYGYTF.

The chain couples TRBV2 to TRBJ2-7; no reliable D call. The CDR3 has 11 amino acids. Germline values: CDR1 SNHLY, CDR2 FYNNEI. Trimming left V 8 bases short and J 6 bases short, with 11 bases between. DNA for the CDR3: TGTGCCAGCGATCTAGGATCCGAGCAGTACTTC. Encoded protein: CASDLGSEQYF.

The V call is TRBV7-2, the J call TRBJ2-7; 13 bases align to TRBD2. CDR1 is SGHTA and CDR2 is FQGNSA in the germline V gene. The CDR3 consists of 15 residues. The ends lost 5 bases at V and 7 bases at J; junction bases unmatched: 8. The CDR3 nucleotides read TGTGCCAGCAGCCCGACTAGCGGGGGGTATAGGGAGCAGTACTTC. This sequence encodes CASSPTSGGYREQYF.

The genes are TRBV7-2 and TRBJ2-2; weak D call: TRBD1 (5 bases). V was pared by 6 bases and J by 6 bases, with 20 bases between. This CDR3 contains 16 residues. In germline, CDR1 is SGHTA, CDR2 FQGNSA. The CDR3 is CASRPPGQPGSGELFF. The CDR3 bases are TGTGCCAGCAGACCCCCCGGACAACCCGGGTCCGGGGAGCTGTTTTTT.

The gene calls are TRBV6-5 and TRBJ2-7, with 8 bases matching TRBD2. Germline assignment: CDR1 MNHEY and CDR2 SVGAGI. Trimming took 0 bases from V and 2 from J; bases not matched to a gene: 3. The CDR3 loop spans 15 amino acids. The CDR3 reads CASSYSGGGPYEQYF. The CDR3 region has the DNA TGTGCCAGCAGTTACTCCGGGGGGGGCCCCTACGAGCAGTACTTC.

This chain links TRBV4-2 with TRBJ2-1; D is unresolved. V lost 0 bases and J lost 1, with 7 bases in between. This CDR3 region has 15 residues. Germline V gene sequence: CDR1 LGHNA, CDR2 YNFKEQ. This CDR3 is CASSQDLVSYNEQFF. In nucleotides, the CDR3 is TGTGCCAGCAGCCAAGATCTAGTTTCCTACAATGAGCAGTTCTTC.

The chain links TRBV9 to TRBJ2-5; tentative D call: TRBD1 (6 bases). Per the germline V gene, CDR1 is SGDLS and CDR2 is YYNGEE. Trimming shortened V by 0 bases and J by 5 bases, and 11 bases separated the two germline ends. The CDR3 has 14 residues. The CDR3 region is CASSVASGEETQYF. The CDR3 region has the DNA TGTGCCAGCAGCGTAGCTTCAGGGGAGGAGACCCAGTACTTC.

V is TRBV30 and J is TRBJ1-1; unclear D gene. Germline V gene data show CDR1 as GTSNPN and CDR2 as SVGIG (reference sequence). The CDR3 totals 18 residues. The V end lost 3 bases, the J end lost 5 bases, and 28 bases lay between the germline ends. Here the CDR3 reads CAWRKKENKPKLRTEAFF. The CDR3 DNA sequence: TGTGCCTGGAGAAAAAAAGAAAATAAACCTAAGTTGAGGACTGAAGCTTTCTTT.

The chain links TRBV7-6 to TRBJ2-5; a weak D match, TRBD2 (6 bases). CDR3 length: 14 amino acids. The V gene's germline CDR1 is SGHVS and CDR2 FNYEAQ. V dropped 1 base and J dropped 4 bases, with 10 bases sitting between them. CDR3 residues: CASSLESGVETQYF. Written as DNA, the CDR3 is TGTGCCAGCAGCTTAGAGTCGGGGGTAGAGACCCAGTACTTC.

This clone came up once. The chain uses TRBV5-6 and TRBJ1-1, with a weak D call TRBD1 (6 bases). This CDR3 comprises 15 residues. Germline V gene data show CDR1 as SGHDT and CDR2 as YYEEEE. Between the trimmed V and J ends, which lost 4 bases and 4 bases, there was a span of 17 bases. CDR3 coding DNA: TGTGCCAGCAGCATAGGCAGGGGCAGGGTCACTGAAGCTTTCTTT. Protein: CASSIGRGRVTEAFF.